This passage covers 15 T cell receptor beta chains from one sample sequenced in a study of naive and memory T cell subsets. Both TRBC1 and TRBC2 were covered by a beta constant-region primer of two equimolar oligonucleotides. MiXCR, run by TCRdb on the UMI-ligation and nested PCR reads, gives a single entry per CDR3 protein. Among around 40,000 distinct CDR3 sequences listed, about an eighth were seen once. Sequencing was carried out using effector memory CD4+ T cells from blood. Regarding subset: effector memory, CD45RA- CD27-. The receptors shown here come from a human donor in good health.

The V gene is TRBV6-2 or TRBV6-3, the J gene TRBJ1-2; D is ambiguous. The CDR3 covers 14 residues. In germline, CDR1 is MNHEY, CDR2 SVGEGT. Trimming left V 2 bases short and J 7 bases short, with 14 bases between. CDR3 in amino acids: CASSYVQTRSGYTF. CDR3 nucleotide sequence: TGTGCCAGCAGTTACGTCCAAACGAGGTCTGGCTACACCTTC.

There are a few counts of this clonotype. This chain connects TRBV2 to TRBJ2-2, with 7 bases fitting TRBD1. The CDR3 has 16 amino acids. Germline CDR1 is SNHLY and CDR2 is FYNNEI. V was pared by 0 bases and J by 4 bases, with 5 bases of the junction left unmatched. DNA of the CDR3: TGTGCCAGCAGTGAAGCGCCGACAGGGTCCACCGGGGAGCTGTTTTTT. Encoded protein: CASSEAPTGSTGELFF.

The sample holds many counts of this clonotype. This chain links TRBV18 with TRBJ2-3, with D hard to call. Per germline, CDR1 KGHSH and CDR2 LQKENI. V lost 2 bases, J lost 2 bases, and 5 bases lay in between. CDR3 size: 13 residues. For the CDR3, the DNA is TGTGCCAGCTCACCAGGGGTCACAGATACGCAGTATTTT. Its translation is CASSPGVTDTQYF.

This clonotype was detected a few times. The rearrangement joins TRBV20-1 to TRBJ1-4, with D hard to call. The CDR3 loop spans 14 amino acids. CDR1 and CDR2 (germline): DFQATT, SNEGSKA (reference sequence). Between the trimmed V and J ends, which lost 6 bases and 0 bases, there was a span of 11 bases. CDR3 sequence (DNA): TGCAGTGCAGGATTGTGGCCAACTAATGAAAAACTGTTTTTT. It is translated as CSAGLWPTNEKLFF.

This clonotype has a handful of counts. The chain employs TRBV5-1 and TRBJ2-7; 9 bases align to TRBD1. Germline V gene data show CDR1 as SGHRS and CDR2 as YFSETQ. There are 16 residues in the CDR3. The junction had 13 bases not matched to a gene; V was cut back by 4 bases and J by 5 bases. The CDR3: CASSPDRDRVTNEQYF. In nucleotides, the CDR3 is TGCGCCAGCAGCCCCGACCGGGACAGGGTTACCAACGAGCAGTACTTC.

This clonotype was found a few times. The rearrangement uses TRBV2 and TRBJ2-1; 12 bases align to TRBD2. This CDR3 region has 14 residues. Germline CDR1 and CDR2: SNHLY and FYNNEI. V shed 3 bases, J shed 6 bases, and the junction held 0 bases outside the gene matches. In DNA, the CDR3 is TGTGCCAGCAGTGAGGGACTAGCGGGCAATGAGCAGTTCTTC. As protein: CASSEGLAGNEQFF.

V is TRBV5-4 and J is TRBJ2-7; D possibly uses TRBD1 or TRBD2 (5 bases each). Between the trimmed V and J ends, which lost 4 bases and 2 bases, there was a span of 16 bases. The CDR3 loop spans 15 amino acids. Germline V lookup: CDR1 SGHNT, CDR2 YYREEE (reference sequence). The CDR3 DNA reads as TGTGCCAGCAGCCCAAGTGGGGGTAGTACCTACGAGCAGTACTTC. Translating it yields CASSPSGGSTYEQYF.

This clonotype showed up just a few times. This chain links TRBV5-4 with TRBJ1-1; D gene ambiguous. V gave up 4 bases and J gave up 0 bases, with 10 bases separating them. Germline values: CDR1 SGHNT, CDR2 YYREEE (reference sequence). The CDR3 is made up of 14 amino acids. The CDR3 DNA is TGTGCCAGCAGCCCACGGACGGTGAACACTGAAGCTTTCTTT. It yields the protein CASSPRTVNTEAFF.

The table lists this clonotype with many counts. The rearrangement uses TRBV25-1 and TRBJ2-1; 9 bases fit TRBD2. J was trimmed by 13 bases and V by 2 bases; bases with no gene match: 9. This CDR3 is 14 amino acids long. Germline loops: CDR1 MGHDK, CDR2 SYGVNS. For the CDR3, the DNA is TGTGCCAGCAGTGAAATACCCGGGACTAGCCTCCAGTTCTTC. Translated: CASSEIPGTSLQFF.

The CDR3, as DNA: TGTGCAGGAGCGGGAGGAGGCACCGGGGAGCTGTTTTTT. Translating it yields CAGAGGGTGELFF. The chain employs TRBV2 and TRBJ2-2, with 9 bases matching TRBD2. This CDR3 is 13 amino acids long. CDR1 is SNHLY and CDR2 is FYNNEI in the germline V gene.

The gene calls are TRBV18 and TRBJ1-1; TRBD1 aligns across 7 bases. This CDR3 comprises 15 residues. Losses at the gene ends were 3 bases for V and 5 bases for J; bases not matched to a gene: 9. The germline V gene encodes CDR1 KGHSH and CDR2 LQKENI. The CDR3 sequence: CASSPQGGAGTEAFF. CDR3 sequence (DNA): TGTGCCAGCTCACCGCAAGGGGGCGCCGGGACTGAAGCTTTCTTT.

The genes are TRBV6-1 and TRBJ1-2; 8 bases fit TRBD1. V dropped 8 bases and J dropped 3; count of bases not matched to a gene: 14. Germline V gene sequence: CDR1 MNHNS, CDR2 SASEGT. This CDR3 is 16 amino acids long. Here the CDR3 reads CASGGQGSGFDYGYTF. Here the CDR3 DNA reads TGTGCCAGCGGCGGACAGGGAAGCGGATTTGACTATGGCTACACCTTC.

The V and J genes are TRBV28 and TRBJ2-5; D perhaps matches TRBD1 (5 bases). This CDR3 is built from 13 residues. Looked up from germline, CDR1 is MDHEN and CDR2 is SYDVKM. The V end was cut by 2 bases, the J end by 4 bases, with 8 bases between. Here the CDR3 reads CASSLGQGETQYF. The CDR3 nucleotides read TGTGCCAGCAGTTTAGGGCAGGGAGAGACCCAGTACTTC.

This clonotype has only a few counts. This chain links TRBV18 with TRBJ1-1; D possibly corresponds to TRBD1 (6 bases). Germline V gene sequence: CDR1 KGHSH, CDR2 LQKENI. Trimming left V 4 bases short and J 1 base short, with 13 bases between. CDR3 size: 15 residues. The CDR3 region has the DNA TGTGCCAGCTCACTTTCCGGGACAAAGAACACTGAAGCTTTCTTT. Amino acids: CASSLSGTKNTEAFF. Complete variable domain (other parts from reference TRBV18 and TRBJ1-1): NAGVMQNPRHLVRRRGQEARLRCSPMKGHSHVYWYRQLPEEGLKFMVYLQKENIIDESGMPKERFSAEFPKEGPSILRIQQVVRGDSAAYFCASSLSGTKNTEAFFGQGTRLTVV.

J is TRBJ2-1 and V is TRBV27, with 15 bases aligning to TRBD2. Trimming cost V 1 base and J 6 bases; bases outside gene matches: 7. The CDR3 length is 18 residues. Germline assignment: CDR1 MNHEY and CDR2 SMNVEV (reference sequence). CDR3 in amino acids: CASSLFLGLAGGSNEQFF. The CDR3 DNA follows: TGTGCCAGCAGTTTATTCCTTGGACTAGCGGGAGGGAGCAATGAGCAGTTCTTC.